This T cell receptor (beta chain) was captured in a study of radiation and T cells in renal cell carcinoma. Time point specified: baseline pretreatment blood. Treatment denoted: 15 Gy SBRT to primary tumor, nephrectomy 4 weeks later. Generated by immunoSEQ multiplex PCR, the TCRdb table keeps only in-frame clones and is missing some. The sample shows 95,000 or so clones, about 88% of them seen only once. The germline CDR1 and CDR2 sequences are KGHSH and LQKENI. The CDR3 contains 15 residues. V was shortened by 6 bases and J by 1 base, with 13 bases between the two germline ends. This specimen consisted of blood, obtained from a patient whose treatment included radiotherapy and nephrectomy. The rearrangement joins TRBV18 to TRBJ2-1; possible D gene TRBD2, 6 bases. This TCR was recovered from a man aged 45-65 years with renal cell carcinoma. CDR3 residues: CASSPRDLSYNEQFF. As DNA, the CDR3 is TGTGCCAGCTCTCCCCGGGACTTATCCTACAATGAGCAGTTCTTC.